The 28 T cell receptor beta chains presented below share a single source sample, sequenced in a study of molecular identifiers for immune sequencing clone quantification. TCRdb fed the PCR reads into MiXCR, producing one record per CDR3 protein. The data hold about 640,000 distinct CDR3 sequences, with 15% to 20% observed a single time. Material: naive CD8+ T cells from blood, with Jurkat cell RNA spiked in. Subset here: FACS-sorted CD8+CD4-CCR7+CD45RA+ naive T cells. The receptors were gathered from a human donor in good health. Some libraries in this study had Jurkat cell RNA spiked in.

This clonotype was detected ten times or more. The chain is built from TRBV7-6 and TRBJ2-7; 7 nucleotides agree with TRBD1. The germline V gene encodes CDR1 SGHVS and CDR2 FNYEAQ. The CDR3 runs to 14 residues. Trimming cost V 5 bases and J 6 bases; bases outside gene matches: 10. The CDR3 is CASSEGTVAGEQYF. The CDR3 DNA is TGTGCCAGCAGCGAGGGGACAGTTGCGGGCGAGCAGTACTTC.

As to this clonotype: Given a much more abundant clone one base away, this may be a read error. The chain links TRBV3-1 to TRBJ2-3, with 11 bases that match TRBD2. V lost 1 base and J lost 7; bases outside the gene matches: 10. The germline CDR1 and CDR2 sequences are LGHDT and YNNKEL (reference sequence). CDR3 length: 17 residues. The CDR3 sequence: CASSQVQEGLAENTQYF. The CDR3 DNA reads as TGTGCCAGCAGCCAAGTCCAAGAGGGACTAGCGGAGAATACGCAGTATTTT.

This clonotype was detected only a few times. V usage is TRBV5-6 and J usage is TRBJ1-1; unclear D gene. Trimming took off 0 bases at V and 2 bases at J, with 8 bases between the two ends. In germline, CDR1 is SGHDT, CDR2 YYEEEE. The CDR3 sequence is 14 residues long. DNA of the CDR3: TGTGCCAGCAGCTTGGAGGGTGTAAACACTGAAGCTTTCTTT. Protein: CASSLEGVNTEAFF.

This clonotype was found many times. The chain recombines TRBV4-3 with TRBJ1-1; D is undetermined. The V and J ends lost 0 bases and 1 base respectively, with 21 bases between them. Per the germline V gene, CDR1 is LGHNA and CDR2 is YSLEER. The CDR3 sequence is 19 residues long. CDR3 residues: CASSQDRGDDASGNTEAFF. The CDR3 DNA reads TGCGCCAGCAGCCAAGATCGGGGAGATGACGCTTCAGGGAACACTGAAGCTTTCTTT.

This clonotype was observed a few times. The rearrangement links TRBV2 to TRBJ2-7; no definite D call. CDR3 size: 14 residues. The V gene lost 4 bases and the J gene lost 6 bases, with 16 bases spanning the gap. Germline loops: CDR1 SNHLY, CDR2 FYNNEI. As DNA, the CDR3 is TGTGCCAGCAGTGCGGGCAGAGAATTAGTCGAGCAGTACTTC. It is translated as CASSAGRELVEQYF.

This clonotype was observed a handful of times. Relative to the germline gene, one junction end is altered; a read error may explain this. The CDR3 reads CASSPESAPFHF. As DNA, the CDR3 is TGTGCCAGCAGCCCCGAGAGTGCACCCTTCCACTTT. The J gene is TRBJ1-6, the V gene TRBV28; the D is unclear. Germline lookup yields CDR1 MDHEN and CDR2 SYDVKM. CDR3 length: 12 amino acids.

Comment on this clonotype: A junction boundary mismatches the germline segment, possibly from a read error. This chain joins TRBV7-7 and TRBJ2-2; possibly TRBD2 for D (6 bases). Germline CDR1 reads SSHAT; CDR2 reads FNYEAQ (reference sequence). This CDR3 region has 17 residues. The CDR3 DNA is TGTGCTAGCAGCGGACCCGGAGGGCTCGCCAACACCGGGGAGCTGTTTTTT. Translation gives CASSGPGGLANTGELFF. Together with reference TRBV7-7 and TRBJ2-2, the CDR3 gives the full variable domain: GAGVSQSPRYKVTKRGQDVTLRCDPISSHATLYWYQQALGQGPEFLTYFNYEAQPDKSGLPSDRFSAERPEGSISTLTIQRTEQRDSAMYRCASSGPGGLANTGELFFGEGSRLTVL.

At least ten counts were recorded for this clonotype. The chain employs TRBV7-9 and TRBJ1-6, with unresolved D. V was clipped by 5 bases and J by 3 bases, with 17 bases between them. The CDR3 is 17 amino acids. Germline-derived CDR1 and CDR2 are SEHNR and FQNEAQ (reference sequence). This CDR3 is CASSPRDVELYNSPLHF. In DNA, the CDR3 is TGTGCCAGCAGCCCGAGGGATGTTGAACTCTATAATTCACCCCTCCACTTT.

There are many counts of this clonotype. The V gene is TRBV18, the J gene TRBJ2-5, with 7 bases fitting TRBD1. Germline values: CDR1 KGHSH, CDR2 LQKENI. V lost 5 bases, J lost 3 bases, and 3 bases stayed unmatched. There are 13 residues in the CDR3. The chain's CDR3 is CASSGQDEETQYF. CDR3 DNA sequence: TGTGCCAGCTCAGGACAGGATGAAGAGACCCAGTACTTC.

This clonotype was recorded a few times. J is TRBJ2-7 and V is TRBV2; TRBD2 might be the D (6 bases). With 11 bases removed from V and 4 bases from J, the gap between germline ends came to 18 bases. Germline V gives CDR1 SNHLY, CDR2 FYNNEI. There are 13 residues in the CDR3. Here the CDR3 reads CALSGAGKYEQYF. The DNA of the CDR3 is TGTGCCCTCAGTGGGGCGGGGAAATACGAGCAGTACTTC.

With regard to this clonotype: With a much larger clone just one base away, this may be a read error. It is likely a read error, because the conserved phenylalanine at the end of the CDR3 is missing. V gene TRBV12-3 or TRBV12-4 combines with J gene TRBJ2-3; weak D call: TRBD2 (5 bases). The CDR3 runs to 15 residues. Trimming cost V 6 bases and J 2 bases, with 15 bases left between them. CDR3 loop: CASRAGLDPTDTQYS. The CDR3 nucleotides are TGTGCCAGCAGGGCAGGACTGGACCCCACAGATACGCAGTATTCT.

A note on this clonotype: The CDR3 does not close with the conserved phenylalanine or tryptophan, likely indicating a read error. The CDR3 DNA reads as TGCGCCAGCGAAGGAGCAGGGAACCACGAGCAGTACCTC. Protein product: CASEGAGNHEQYL. V is TRBV4-1 and J is TRBJ2-7; possibly TRBD1 for D (5 bases). Between the trimmed V and J ends, which lost 8 bases and 5 bases, there was a span of 16 bases. CDR1 is MGHRA and CDR2 is YSYEKL in the germline V gene. The length of the CDR3 is 13 residues.

Only a few counts were recorded for this clonotype. This rearrangement joins TRBV19 to TRBJ2-1; 8 positions match TRBD2. The germline V gene has CDR1 LNHDA and CDR2 SQIVND (reference sequence). The CDR3 is 14 amino acids. With V trimmed by 5 bases and J by 9 bases, 9 bases remained unmatched. DNA for the CDR3: TGTGCCAGTAGTGTACTAGCGGAGGGGGGTGAGCAGTTCTTC. Translation: CASSVLAEGGEQFF.

This clonotype has at least ten counts. The rearrangement links TRBV9 to TRBJ2-2, with D unresolved. Per germline, CDR1 SGDLS and CDR2 YYNGEE. V shed 7 bases and J shed 8 bases, with 18 bases lying between them. The length of the CDR3 is 14 residues. The CDR3 loop reads CASGAETIPGELFF. The CDR3 coding sequence is TGTGCCAGCGGCGCCGAAACAATCCCGGGGGAGCTGTTTTTT. Together with reference TRBV9 and TRBJ2-2, the CDR3 gives the full variable domain: DSGVTQTPKHLITATGQRVTLRCSPRSGDLSVYWYQQSLDQGLQFLIQYYNGEERAKGNILERFSAQQFPDLHSELNLSSLELGDSALYFCASGAETIPGELFFGEGSRLTVL.

This chain connects TRBV19 to TRBJ2-7; D is undetermined. Germline CDR1 and CDR2: LNHDA and SQIVND (reference sequence). This CDR3 region has 14 residues. The ends were cut back, 6 bases at V and 3 bases at J, with 15 bases in the middle. The CDR3 DNA is TGTGCCAGTAGGACCGCCCATTGGAGCTACGAGCAGTACTTC. Translation: CASRTAHWSYEQYF.

This clonotype was recorded at least ten times. The V and J genes are TRBV29-1 and TRBJ1-1, with D possibly matching TRBD1 (5 bases). Germline CDR1 reads SQVTM; CDR2 reads ANQGSEA. V gave up 2 bases and J gave up 2 bases, with 18 bases separating them. There are 16 residues in the CDR3. The CDR3 loop reads CSVEPTMMQGNTEAFF. The CDR3 nucleotides read TGCAGCGTTGAACCGACAATGATGCAGGGTAACACTGAAGCTTTCTTT.

Turning to this clonotype: A read error is possible here, since a much larger clone lies one base away. CDR3 in amino acids: CASSLDRGKGTEALF. The CDR3 DNA sequence: TGTGCCAGCAGCTTAGACAGGGGAAAGGGGACTGAAGCTCTCTTT. The V gene is TRBV7-2, the J gene TRBJ1-1, with 7 bases identical to TRBD1. This CDR3 region has 15 residues. Germline V gene sequence: CDR1 SGHTA, CDR2 FQGNSA.

The chain uses TRBV6-1 and TRBJ2-1, with TRBD1 identical over 10 bases. Germline assignment: CDR1 MNHNS and CDR2 SASEGT. V was clipped by 6 bases and J by 0 bases; unmatched bases: 11. This CDR3 is built from 18 residues. For the CDR3, the DNA is TGTGCCAGCAGGTCCCGGGACAGGGGCGAGAGCTCCTACAATGAGCAGTTCTTC. Protein sequence: CASRSRDRGESSYNEQFF.

CDR3 in DNA: TGTGCCAGCAGACTAGCGGATAGATACGAGCAGTACTTC. Translating it yields CASRLADRYEQYF. The J gene is TRBJ2-7, the V gene TRBV6-5; 8 nucleotides match TRBD2. Germline CDR1 reads MNHEY; CDR2 reads SVGAGI. This CDR3 is built from 13 residues. The junction had 5 bases not matched to a gene; V was cut back by 6 bases and J by 4 bases.

As regards this clonotype: A much larger clonotype is one base distant, so this may be a read error. In DNA form, the CDR3 reads TGTGCCCGGAGACCTACAGGACAGTTCTCCTACAATGAGCAGTTCTTC. Its protein product is CARRPTGQFSYNEQFF. V usage is TRBV30 and J usage is TRBJ2-1, with a weak D call TRBD1 (6 bases). The germline V gene has CDR1 GTSNPN and CDR2 SVGIG (reference sequence). The CDR3 loop spans 16 amino acids.

Of note for this clonotype: A much larger clonotype is one base distant, so this may be a read error. The chain links TRBV11-2 to TRBJ1-5; weak D call: TRBD1 (5 bases). Germline CDR1 SGHAT, CDR2 FQNNGV. The CDR3 spans 15 residues. Trimming took off 7 bases at V and 4 bases at J, with 17 bases between the two ends. The chain's CDR3 is CASNSQAGENQPQHF. CDR3 nucleotides: TGTGCCAGCAACTCACAGGCGGGGGAAAATCAGCCCCAGCATTTT. The whole variable domain, filled in from reference TRBV11-2 and TRBJ1-5, reads EAGVAQSPRYKIIEKRQSVAFWCNPISGHATLYWYQQILGQGPKLLIQFQNNGVVDDSQLPKDRFSAERLKGVDSTLKIQPAKLEDSAVYLCASNSQAGENQPQHFGDGTRLSIL.

This chain uses TRBV28 with TRBJ2-7; D call uncertain. V was cut by 1 base and J by 2 bases, with 15 bases left in between. CDR1 is MDHEN and CDR2 is SYDVKM in the germline V gene. This CDR3 is built from 16 residues. CDR3 sequence: CASSLSAGRKTYEQYF. In DNA, the CDR3 is TGTGCCAGCAGTTTATCGGCAGGCAGAAAAACCTACGAGCAGTACTTC.

For this clonotype: This sequence may be a read error, since a much larger clone differs from it by one base. The chain uses TRBV7-8 and TRBJ2-1; weak D call: TRBD2 (7 bases). Germline assignment: CDR1 SGHVS and CDR2 FQNEAQ. This CDR3 spans 19 amino acids. The V gene lost 3 bases and the J gene lost 2 bases, with 23 bases spanning the gap. The CDR3 protein is CASSFGPTLRGGTYNEQFF. DNA for the CDR3: TGTGCCAGCAGCTTCGGGCCCACCCTTAGGGGGGGAACCTACAATGAGCAGTTCTTC.

J is TRBJ2-7 and V is TRBV4-3, with 8 bases identical to TRBD1. With 3 bases clipped from V and 3 bases from J, the junction kept 4 bases outside the gene matches. This CDR3 is built from 14 residues. Germline V gene data show CDR1 as LGHNA and CDR2 as YSLEER. CDR3 in amino acids: CASSHGQGNYEQYF. The CDR3 DNA sequence: TGCGCCAGCAGCCACGGACAGGGAAACTACGAGCAGTACTTC.

This clonotype has only a few counts. V gene TRBV19 combines with J gene TRBJ1-1; D is ambiguous. The germline V gene encodes CDR1 LNHDA and CDR2 SQIVND (reference sequence). The CDR3 extends over 18 amino acids. V dropped 1 base and J dropped 0 bases, with 18 bases sitting between them. The CDR3 coding sequence is TGTGCCAGTAGTATAGGTACCCCCGGGCCCGGAATGAACACTGAAGCTTTCTTT. Its translation is CASSIGTPGPGMNTEAFF.

This clonotype was detected many times. J is TRBJ2-1 and V is TRBV19; D is possibly TRBD2 (6 bases). From germline, CDR1 is LNHDA and CDR2 SQIVND (reference sequence). This CDR3 comprises 12 residues. V lost 4 bases to trimming and J lost 9 bases, with 10 bases between them. This CDR3 is CASSSGVGEQFF. As DNA, the CDR3 is TGTGCCAGTAGTAGCGGGGTCGGTGAGCAGTTCTTC. Using reference TRBV19 and TRBJ2-1 for the parts outside the CDR3, the full variable domain is DGGITQSPKYLFRKEGQNVTLSCEQNLNHDAMYWYRQDPGQGLRLIYYSQIVNDFQKGDIAEGYSVSREKKESFPLTVTSAQKNPTAFYLCASSSGVGEQFFGPGTRLTVL.

Only a few counts were recorded for this clonotype. The chain is built from TRBV5-6 and TRBJ2-7; 9 bases are shared with TRBD1. This CDR3 comprises 13 residues. The J segment lost 2 bases and the V segment lost 4 bases, leaving 1 base of the junction unmatched. CDR1 and CDR2 (germline): SGHDT, YYEEEE. In DNA form, the CDR3 reads TGTGCCAGCAGCGACAGGGGGGCCTACGAGCAGTACTTC. Translation: CASSDRGAYEQYF.

The sample holds a few counts of this clonotype. The chain has TRBV19 and TRBJ2-6; 11 nucleotides agree with TRBD1. The V gene's germline CDR1 is LNHDA and CDR2 SQIVND (reference sequence). With 3 bases clipped from V and 0 bases from J, the junction kept 4 bases outside the gene matches. The CDR3 loop spans 18 amino acids. DNA of the CDR3: TGTGCCAGTAGTATGGGACAGGGGGGGAGCTCTGGGGCCAACGTCCTGACTTTC. Its translation: CASSMGQGGSSGANVLTF.